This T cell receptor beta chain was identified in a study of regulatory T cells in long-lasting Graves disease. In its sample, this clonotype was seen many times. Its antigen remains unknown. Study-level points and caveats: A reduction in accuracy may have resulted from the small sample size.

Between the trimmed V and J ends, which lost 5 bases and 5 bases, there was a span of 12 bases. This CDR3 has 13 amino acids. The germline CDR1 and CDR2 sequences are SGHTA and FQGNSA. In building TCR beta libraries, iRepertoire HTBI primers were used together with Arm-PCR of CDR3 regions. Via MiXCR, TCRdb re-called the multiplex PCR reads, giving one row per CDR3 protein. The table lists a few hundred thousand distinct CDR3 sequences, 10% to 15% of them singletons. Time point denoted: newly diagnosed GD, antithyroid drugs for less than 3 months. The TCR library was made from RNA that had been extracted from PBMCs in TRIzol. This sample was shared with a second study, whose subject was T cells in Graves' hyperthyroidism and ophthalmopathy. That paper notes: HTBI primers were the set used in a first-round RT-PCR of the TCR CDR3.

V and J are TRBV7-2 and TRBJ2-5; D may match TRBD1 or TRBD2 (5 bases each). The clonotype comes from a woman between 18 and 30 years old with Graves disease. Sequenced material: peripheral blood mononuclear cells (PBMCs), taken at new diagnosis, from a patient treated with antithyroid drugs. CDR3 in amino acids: CASSRDVRETQYF. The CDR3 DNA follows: TGTGCCAGCAGCAGGGACGTCCGGGAGACCCAGTACTTC. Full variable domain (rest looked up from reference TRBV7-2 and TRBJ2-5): GAGVSQSPSNKVTEKGKDVELRCDPISGHTALYWYRQSLGQGLEFLIYFQGNSAPDKSGLPSDRFSAERTGGSVSTLTIQRTQQEDSAVYLCASSRDVRETQYFGPGTRLLVL.